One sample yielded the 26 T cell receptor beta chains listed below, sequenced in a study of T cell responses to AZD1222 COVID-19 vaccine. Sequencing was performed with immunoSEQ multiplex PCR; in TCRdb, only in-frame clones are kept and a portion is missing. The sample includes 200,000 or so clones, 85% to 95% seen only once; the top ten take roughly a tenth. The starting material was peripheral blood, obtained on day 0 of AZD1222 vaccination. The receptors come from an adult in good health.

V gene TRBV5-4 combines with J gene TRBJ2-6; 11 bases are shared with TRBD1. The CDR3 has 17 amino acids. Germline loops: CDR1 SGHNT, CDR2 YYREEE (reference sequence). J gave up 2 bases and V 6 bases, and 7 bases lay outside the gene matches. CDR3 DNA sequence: TGTGCCAGCACCGGGGACAGGGGGAGGACTGGGGCCAACGTCCTGACTTTC. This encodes CASTGDRGRTGANVLTF.

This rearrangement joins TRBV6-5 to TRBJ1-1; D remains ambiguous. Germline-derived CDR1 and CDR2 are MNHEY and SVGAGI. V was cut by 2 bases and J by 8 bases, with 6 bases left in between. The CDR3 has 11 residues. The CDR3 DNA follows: TGTGCCAGCAGTTACCGCGCGGAAGCTTTCTTT. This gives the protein CASSYRAEAFF.

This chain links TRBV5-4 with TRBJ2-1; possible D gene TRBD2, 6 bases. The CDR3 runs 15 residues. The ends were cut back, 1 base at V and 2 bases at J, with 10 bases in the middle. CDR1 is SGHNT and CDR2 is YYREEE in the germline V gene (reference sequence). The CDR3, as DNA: TGTGCCAGCAGCTTGACGGGAGCAGCCTACAATGAGCAGTTCTTC. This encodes CASSLTGAAYNEQFF. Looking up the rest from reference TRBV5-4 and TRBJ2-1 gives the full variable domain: ETGVTQSPTHLIKTRGQQVTLRCSSQSGHNTVSWYQQALGQGPQFIFQYYREEENGRGNFPPRFSGLQFPNYSSELNVNALELDDSALYLCASSLTGAAYNEQFFGPGTRLTVL.

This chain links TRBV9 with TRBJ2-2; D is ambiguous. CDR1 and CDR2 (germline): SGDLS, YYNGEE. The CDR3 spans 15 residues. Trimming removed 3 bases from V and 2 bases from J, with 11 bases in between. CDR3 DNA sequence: TGTGCCAGCAGCGACGGTCTCGGCAACACCGGGGAGCTGTTTTTT. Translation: CASSDGLGNTGELFF.

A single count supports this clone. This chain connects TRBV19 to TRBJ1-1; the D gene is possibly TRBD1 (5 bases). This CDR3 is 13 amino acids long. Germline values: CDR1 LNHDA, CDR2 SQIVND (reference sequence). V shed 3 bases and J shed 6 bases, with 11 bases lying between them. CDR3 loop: CASSITTTAEAFF. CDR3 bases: TGTGCCAGTAGTATTACCACGACAGCTGAAGCTTTCTTT.

CDR3 sequence: CASSYSGGEKLFF. CDR3 nucleotide sequence: TGTGCCAGCAGTTACTCAGGCGGAGAAAAACTGTTTTTT. The chain recombines TRBV6-6 with TRBJ1-4; D is ambiguous. Germline-derived CDR1 and CDR2 are MNHNY and SVGAGI (reference sequence). The CDR3 contains 13 residues. V was clipped by 0 bases and J by 8 bases, with 7 bases between them.

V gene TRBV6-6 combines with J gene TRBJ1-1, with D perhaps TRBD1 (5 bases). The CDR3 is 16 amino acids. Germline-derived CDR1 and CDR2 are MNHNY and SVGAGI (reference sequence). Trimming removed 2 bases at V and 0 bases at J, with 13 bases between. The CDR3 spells CASSYGQGRMNTEAFF. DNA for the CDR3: TGTGCCAGCAGTTACGGGCAGGGAAGGATGAACACTGAAGCTTTCTTT.

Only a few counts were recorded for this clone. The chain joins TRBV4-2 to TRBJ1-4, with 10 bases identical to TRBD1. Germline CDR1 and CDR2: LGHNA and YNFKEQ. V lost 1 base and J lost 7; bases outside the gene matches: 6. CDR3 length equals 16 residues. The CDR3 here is CASSQASGTGAEKLFF. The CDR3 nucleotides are TGTGCCAGCAGCCAAGCATCCGGGACAGGGGCTGAAAAACTGTTTTTT.

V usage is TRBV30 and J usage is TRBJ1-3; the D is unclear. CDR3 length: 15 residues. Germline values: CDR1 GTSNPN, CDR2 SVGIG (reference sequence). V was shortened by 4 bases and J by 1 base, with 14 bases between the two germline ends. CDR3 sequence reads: CAWKRLQMSGNTIYF. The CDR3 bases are TGTGCCTGGAAACGACTGCAGATGTCTGGAAACACCATATATTTT.

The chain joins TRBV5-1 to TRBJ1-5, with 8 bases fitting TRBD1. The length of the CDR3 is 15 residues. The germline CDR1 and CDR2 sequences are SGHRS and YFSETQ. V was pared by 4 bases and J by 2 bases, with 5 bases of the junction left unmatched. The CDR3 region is CASSTGQGGNQPQHF. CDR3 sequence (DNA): TGCGCCAGCAGCACAGGACAGGGTGGCAATCAGCCCCAGCATTTT.

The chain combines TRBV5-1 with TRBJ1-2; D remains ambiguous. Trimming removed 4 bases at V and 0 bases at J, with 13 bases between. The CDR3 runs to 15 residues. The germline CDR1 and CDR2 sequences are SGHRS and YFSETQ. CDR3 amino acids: CASSPRRITNYGYTF. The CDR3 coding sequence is TGCGCCAGCAGCCCCCGGCGGATTACTAACTATGGCTACACCTTC.

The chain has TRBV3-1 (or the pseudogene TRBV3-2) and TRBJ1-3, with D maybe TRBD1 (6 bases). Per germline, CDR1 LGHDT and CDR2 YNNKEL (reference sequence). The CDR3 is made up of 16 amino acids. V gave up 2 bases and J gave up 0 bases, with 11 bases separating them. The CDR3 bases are TGTGCCAGCAGCCAAAGGAGGACAGCCTCTGGAAACACCATATATTTT. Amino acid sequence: CASSQRRTASGNTIYF.

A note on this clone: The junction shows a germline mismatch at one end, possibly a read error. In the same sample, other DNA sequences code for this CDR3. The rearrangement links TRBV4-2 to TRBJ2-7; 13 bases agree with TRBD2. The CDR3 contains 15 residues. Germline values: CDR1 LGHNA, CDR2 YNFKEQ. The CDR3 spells CASSQDRTSGSEQYF. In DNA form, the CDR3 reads TGTGCCAGCAGCCAAGATAGGACTAGCGGGAGCGAGCAGTATTTC.

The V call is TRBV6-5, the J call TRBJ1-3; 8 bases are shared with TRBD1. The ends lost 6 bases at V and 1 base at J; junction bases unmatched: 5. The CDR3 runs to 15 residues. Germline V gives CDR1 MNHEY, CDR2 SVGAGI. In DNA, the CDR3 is TGTGCCAGCAGAAAACAGGGGGTTTCTGGAAACACCATATATTTT. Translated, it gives CASRKQGVSGNTIYF.

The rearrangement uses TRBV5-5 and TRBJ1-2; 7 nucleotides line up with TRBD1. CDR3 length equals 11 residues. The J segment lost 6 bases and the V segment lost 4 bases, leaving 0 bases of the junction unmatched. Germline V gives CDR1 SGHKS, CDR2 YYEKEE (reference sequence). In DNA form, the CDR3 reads TGTGCCAGCAGCGGGACAGATGGCTACACCTTC. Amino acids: CASSGTDGYTF.

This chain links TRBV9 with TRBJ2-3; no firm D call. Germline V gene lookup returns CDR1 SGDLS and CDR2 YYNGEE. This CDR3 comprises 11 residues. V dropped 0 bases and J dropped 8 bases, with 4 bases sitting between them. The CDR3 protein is CASSVGTTQYF. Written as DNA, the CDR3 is TGTGCCAGCAGCGTAGGTACTACGCAGTATTTT. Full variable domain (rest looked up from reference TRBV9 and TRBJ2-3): DSGVTQTPKHLITATGQRVTLRCSPRSGDLSVYWYQQSLDQGLQFLIQYYNGEERAKGNILERFSAQQFPDLHSELNLSSLELGDSALYFCASSVGTTQYFGPGTRLTVL.

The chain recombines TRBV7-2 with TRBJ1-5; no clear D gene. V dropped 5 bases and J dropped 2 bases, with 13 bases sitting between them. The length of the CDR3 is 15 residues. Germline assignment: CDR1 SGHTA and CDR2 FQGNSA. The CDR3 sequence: CASSTRVGGNQPQHF. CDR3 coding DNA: TGTGCCAGCAGCACCCGGGTAGGTGGCAATCAGCCCCAGCATTTT.

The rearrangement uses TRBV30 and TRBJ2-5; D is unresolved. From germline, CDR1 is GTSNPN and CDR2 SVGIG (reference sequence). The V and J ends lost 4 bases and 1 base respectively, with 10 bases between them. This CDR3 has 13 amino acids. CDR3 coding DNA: TGTGCCTGGACGCGAAACCTCCAAGAGACCCAGTACTTC. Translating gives CAWTRNLQETQYF. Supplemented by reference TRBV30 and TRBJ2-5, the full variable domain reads SQTIHQWPATLVQPVGSPLSLECTVEGTSNPNLYWYRQAAGRGLQLLFYSVGIGQISSEVPQNLSASRPQDRQFILSSKKLLLSDSGFYLCAWTRNLQETQYFGPGTRLLVL.

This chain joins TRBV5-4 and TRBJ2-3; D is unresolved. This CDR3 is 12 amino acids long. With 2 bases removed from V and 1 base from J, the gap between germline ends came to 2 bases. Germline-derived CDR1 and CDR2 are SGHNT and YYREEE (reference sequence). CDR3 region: CASSFGTDTQYF. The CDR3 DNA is TGTGCCAGCAGCTTCGGCACAGATACGCAGTATTTT.

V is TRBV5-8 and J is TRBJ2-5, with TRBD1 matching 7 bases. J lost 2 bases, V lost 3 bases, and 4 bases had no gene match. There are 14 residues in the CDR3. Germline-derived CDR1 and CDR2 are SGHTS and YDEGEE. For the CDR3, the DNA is TGTGCCAGCAGCTCATACAGGGGACAAGAGACCCAGTACTTC. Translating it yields CASSSYRGQETQYF.

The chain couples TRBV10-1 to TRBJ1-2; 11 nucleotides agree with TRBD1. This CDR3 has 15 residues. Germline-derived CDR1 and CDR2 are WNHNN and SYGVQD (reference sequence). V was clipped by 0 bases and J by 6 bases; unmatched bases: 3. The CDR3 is CASSESGTGGNGYTF. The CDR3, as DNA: TGCGCCAGCAGTGAGTCCGGGACAGGGGGTAATGGCTACACCTTC.

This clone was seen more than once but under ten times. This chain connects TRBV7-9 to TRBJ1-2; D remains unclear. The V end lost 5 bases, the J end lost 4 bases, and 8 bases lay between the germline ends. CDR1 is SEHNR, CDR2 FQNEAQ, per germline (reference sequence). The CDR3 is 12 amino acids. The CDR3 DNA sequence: TGTGCCAGCAGCGTTGACATCTATGGCTACACCTTC. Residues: CASSVDIYGYTF.

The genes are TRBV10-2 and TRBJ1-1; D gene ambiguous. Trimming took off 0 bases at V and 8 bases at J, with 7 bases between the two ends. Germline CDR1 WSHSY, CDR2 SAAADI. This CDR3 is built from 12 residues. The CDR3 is CASSESRAEAFF. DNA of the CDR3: TGCGCCAGCAGTGAGTCCCGGGCGGAAGCTTTCTTT.

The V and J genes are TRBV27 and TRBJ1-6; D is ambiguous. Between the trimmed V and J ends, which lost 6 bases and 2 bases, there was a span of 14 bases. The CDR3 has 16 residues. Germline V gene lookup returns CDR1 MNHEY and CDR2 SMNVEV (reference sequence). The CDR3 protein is CASSLGGQTYNSPLHF. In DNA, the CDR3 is TGTGCCAGCAGCTTAGGTGGGCAGACCTATAATTCACCCCTCCACTTT.

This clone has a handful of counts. CDR3 sequence: CASSLDGTGEKLFF. The CDR3 DNA reads as TGCGCCAGCAGCTTGGACGGGACAGGGGAAAAACTGTTTTTT. This chain joins TRBV5-1 and TRBJ1-4; 9 bases line up with TRBD1. J gave up 8 bases and V 0 bases, and 2 bases lay outside the gene matches. CDR3 size: 14 residues. Germline CDR1 is SGHRS and CDR2 is YFSETQ.

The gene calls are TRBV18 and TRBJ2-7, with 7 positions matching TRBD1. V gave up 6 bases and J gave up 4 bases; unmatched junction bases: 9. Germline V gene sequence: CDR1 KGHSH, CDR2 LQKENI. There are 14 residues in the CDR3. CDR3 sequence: CASSQTGSSYEQYV. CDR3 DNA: TGTGCCAGCTCGCAGACAGGGTCGTCTTACGAGCAGTACGTC.